The rows below give T cell receptor beta chains drawn from one sample of a study of cytomegalovirus exposure and HLA in healthy donors. Sequencing was performed with immunoSEQ multiplex PCR; in TCRdb, only in-frame clones are kept and a portion is missing. The sample yields 200,000 to 250,000 clones, about 77% seen once. Material: PBMCs. All receptors come from a boy younger than 18 in good health and CMV-seronegative. The CDR3 runs from the conserved cysteine through the conserved F or W. Each record gives: D gene, clone size, V gene, CDR3 length, J gene, CDR3 DNA, CDR3 protein. D genes are given only for firm matches. Part of the rows lack a size; the others show once, few, many or a class for expanded clones.

-	-	TRBV11-1	13	TRBJ1-6	TGTGCCAGCAGCCCCAGGGTTTTATCACCCCTCCACTTT	CASSPRVLSPLHF
TRBD2	once	TRBV25-1	15	TRBJ2-7	TGTGCCAGCAGTGAAATGTCTAGCGGAGCCTACGAGCAGTACTTC	CASSEMSSGAYEQYF
-	-	TRBV7-9	15	TRBJ1-6	TGTGCCAGCAGCTTACAGGGACTCATACAATCACCCCTCCACTTT	CASSLQGLIQSPLHF
TRBD2	-	TRBV5-1	16	TRBJ2-5	TGCGCCAGCAGCCTGGGGGGGACGGGAGACCAAGAGACCCAGTACTTC	CASSLGGTGDQETQYF
-	-	TRBV7-6	13	TRBJ2-3	TGTGCCAGCAGCTCCCTGAGCACAGATACGCAGTATTTT	CASSSLSTDTQYF
-	few	TRBV30	15	TRBJ1-1	TGTGCCTGGAGCCTTCCCCCGGGGATGAACACTGAAGCTTTCTTT	CAWSLPPGMNTEAFF
-	-	TRBV6-5	14	TRBJ2-2	TGTGCCAGCAGTTTATCCGGGATCGCCGGGGAGCTGTTTTTT	CASSLSGIAGELFF
TRBD1	-	TRBV2	15	TRBJ2-2	TGTGCCAGCACGGCCGGGGCAGGGGGTACCGGGGAGCTGTTTTTT	CASTAGAGGTGELFF
-	-	TRBV6-1	13	TRBJ2-7	TGTGCCAGCAGTGAAAATCTTCTCCGCGAGCAGTACTTC	CASSENLLREQYF
TRBD1	-	TRBV5-1	13	TRBJ2-1	TGCGCCAGCAGCACGACAGGGGACAATGAGCAGTTCTTC	CASSTTGDNEQFF
-	few	TRBV25-1	15	TRBJ1-5	TGTGCCAGCAGTGAATACGGGTATAGCAATCAGCCCCAGCATTTT	CASSEYGYSNQPQHF
TRBD1	-	TRBV10-3	16	TRBJ2-7	TGTGCCACCAAATCCCATACGGGACAGGGAGACCACGAGCAGTACTTC	CATKSHTGQGDHEQYF
-	-	TRBV19	14	TRBJ1-2	TGTGCCAGTAGTATAGGGAGAGCTAACTATGGCTACACCTTC	CASSIGRANYGYTF
TRBD1	-	TRBV4-1	18	TRBJ1-1	TGCGCCAGCAGCCAAGGTCCCGGGACAGGGAGGGGGAACACTGAAGCTTTCTTT	CASSQGPGTGRGNTEAFF
-	-	TRBV10-2	18	TRBJ2-1	TGCGCCAGCAGCTTTACTGTGCCCTCCGTCTACCGAGACAATGAGCAGTTCTTC	CASSFTVPSVYRDNEQFF
TRBD1	few	TRBV15	16	TRBJ2-7	TGTGCCACCAGCAGAGAATCCGGGACAGGGAACGACGAGCAGTACTTC	CATSRESGTGNDEQYF
TRBD1	-	TRBV5-6	17	TRBJ1-4	TGTGCCAGCAGCTTGCGGACAGGGGGCACAACTAATGAAAAACTGTTTTTT	CASSLRTGGTTNEKLFF
TRBD2	-	TRBV2	18	TRBJ2-3	TGTGCCAGCAGTGATTTACCCGGACTAGCGGGAGGGACAGATACGCAGTATTTT	CASSDLPGLAGGTDTQYF
-	-	TRBV4-1	15	TRBJ1-2	TGCGCCAGCAGCCGGTCGGACAGTCTCAACTATGGCTACACCTTC	CASSRSDSLNYGYTF
TRBD1	-	TRBV6-1	14	TRBJ1-4	TGTGCCAGCAGAAAGGGACAGAATAATGAAAAACTGTTTTTT	CASRKGQNNEKLFF
TRBD1	few	TRBV19	15	TRBJ1-2	TGTGCCAGTAGTATCCCCAGACAGGGTTTAGGTGGCTACACCTTC	CASSIPRQGLGGYTF
TRBD2	few	TRBV5-1	16	TRBJ2-7	TGCGCCAGCAGCTCATTAGCGGGGGGCCCCTCCTACGAGCAGTACTTC	CASSSLAGGPSYEQYF
TRBD1	-	TRBV30	13	TRBJ2-1	TGTGCCTGGAGGGGACAGGGGTGGAATGAGCAGTTCTTC	CAWRGQGWNEQFF
-	-	TRBV2	13	TRBJ2-1	TGTGCCAGCGTCGGCGGGGGCGGGGTTGAGCAGTTCTTC	CASVGGGGVEQFF
-	-	TRBV7-3	16	TRBJ1-1	TGTGCCAGCAGCTTATCCCGACTAGCCCTGGGCACTGAAGCTTTCTTT	CASSLSRLALGTEAFF
TRBD2	once	TRBV19	13	TRBJ2-1	TGTGCCAGTATCCGGGAGGGGGACAATGAGCAGTTCTTC	CASIREGDNEQFF
TRBD1	-	TRBV29-1	14	TRBJ2-7	TGCAGCGTTGAGTCCGGGACAGGGTTCGGCGAGCAGTACTTC	CSVESGTGFGEQYF
TRBD1	few	TRBV4-1	15	TRBJ1-2	TGCGCCAGCAGCCAACCGAGGGACAGAATCTATGGCTACACCTTC	CASSQPRDRIYGYTF
TRBD1	-	TRBV7-8	14	TRBJ2-2	TGTGCCAGCAGCCCACAGGGGCCCACCGGGGAGCTGTTTTTT	CASSPQGPTGELFF
TRBD2	-	TRBV7-6	15	TRBJ2-7	TGTGCCAGCAGCCGAATGACTAGCGGGGCCTACGAGCAGTACTTC	CASSRMTSGAYEQYF
-	-	TRBV6-6	13	TRBJ2-1	TGTGCCAGCAGTCCCGGACAAATCAATGAGCAGTTCTTC	CASSPGQINEQFF
-	-	TRBV2	13	TRBJ2-3	TGTGCCAGCAGTGTTGGGACTACAGATACGCAGTATTTT	CASSVGTTDTQYF
TRBD1	few	TRBV7-2	15	TRBJ1-1	TGTGCCAGCAGCCGAAGGGGGGCAGGGGGGTCTGAAGCTTTCTTT	CASSRRGAGGSEAFF
TRBD1	-	TRBV27	15	TRBJ2-7	TGTGCCAGCAGTTCGACAGGGCTTTATTCCTACGAGCAGTACTTC	CASSSTGLYSYEQYF
-	once	TRBV28	12	TRBJ2-7	TGTGCCAGCAGTTTAGTCAGACAGAGGCAGTACTTC	CASSLVRQRQYF
-	-	TRBV7-6	14	TRBJ2-1	TGTGCCAGCAGCTTAGGGAGCTCCTACAATGAGCAGTTCTTC	CASSLGSSYNEQFF
-	once	TRBV4-1	15	TRBJ2-1	-	CASSQVGTGIRRPFF
-	-	TRBV5-5	16	TRBJ1-2	TGTGCCAGCAGCCCTCTGGGGGCGGAGGCTAACTATGGCTACACCTTC	CASSPLGAEANYGYTF
-	-	TRBV4-1	17	TRBJ1-4	TGCGCCAGCAGCCAAGACAAAGGGGCCCGGCAGGCTGAAAAACTGTTTTTT	CASSQDKGARQAEKLFF
TRBD1	-	TRBV10-1	14	TRBJ1-2	TGCGCCAGCAGGCCGGGACAGGGGACCAATGGCTACACCTTC	CASRPGQGTNGYTF
TRBD2	-	TRBV10-3	16	TRBJ2-3	TGTGCCATCAGCGACGGGACTAGGGACTTTCAAGATACGCAGTATTTT	CAISDGTRDFQDTQYF
-	-	TRBV7-2	13	TRBJ2-2	TGTGCCAGCAGCTTACAGGGGACCGGGGAGCTGTTTTTT	CASSLQGTGELFF
-	-	TRBV7-9	16	TRBJ2-3	TGTGCCAGCAGCTCCCTCCTACAGGCGCCTACAGATACGCAGTATTTT	CASSSLLQAPTDTQYF
-	few	TRBV10-3	14	TRBJ1-3	TGTGCCATCAGGTCACCCTCGATCGGAGACACCATATATTTT	CAIRSPSIGDTIYF
TRBD2	-	TRBV5-6	14	TRBJ2-7	TGTGCCAGCAGCTGGCCGGGACTATCTAACGAGCAGTACTTC	CASSWPGLSNEQYF
-	-	TRBV6-4	13	TRBJ2-1	TGTGCCAGCAGTGCGGGTACTTCCAATGAGCAGTTCTTC	CASSAGTSNEQFF
-	-	TRBV27	14	TRBJ2-7	TGTGCCAGCAGTTTTGATGGACAGAGCTACGAGCAGTACTTC	CASSFDGQSYEQYF
TRBD2	-	TRBV5-1	14	TRBJ2-5	TGCGCCAGCAGCCTGACTAGCGGCAAAGAGACCCAGTACTTC	CASSLTSGKETQYF
TRBD1	-	TRBV4-1	16	TRBJ1-1	TGCGCCAGCAGCTTTACCCGGGACAGGAGATACACTGAAGCTTTCTTT	CASSFTRDRRYTEAFF
-	-	TRBV9	13	TRBJ1-1	TGTGCCAGCAGCTTTAACAGGGACACTGAAGCTTTCTTT	CASSFNRDTEAFF
-	-	TRBV6-5	14	TRBJ2-7	TGTGCCAGCAGTTACTATTCAGGGCCCTACGAGCAGTACTTC	CASSYYSGPYEQYF
TRBD2	-	TRBV27	16	TRBJ2-7	TGTGCCAGCAGTTTAGTTGGGCTAGCGGACAACTACGAGCAGTACTTC	CASSLVGLADNYEQYF
TRBD1	-	TRBV6-6	15	TRBJ1-5	TGTGCCAGCAGGCCAACAGGGGGCAGGAATCAGCCCCAGCATTTT	CASRPTGGRNQPQHF
TRBD2	-	TRBV19	16	TRBJ2-1	TGTGCCAGTAGTGCGCTAGCGGGAGACTCCTACAATGAGCAGTTCTTC	CASSALAGDSYNEQFF